The 9 T cell receptor beta chains in this list originate from one sample, sequenced in a study of CD8 T cells in ankylosing spondylitis. Each CDR3 protein is one row after TCRdb ran MiXCR on the 5' RACE reads. The sample includes 250,000 to 350,000 distinct CDR3 sequences, less than 25% of them seen just once. The sequencing input was blood, either unsorted or a sorted T cell fraction (not recorded which). These receptors came from a female donor with ankylosing spondylitis or in good health (not recorded which).

The genes are TRBV12-3 or TRBV12-4 and TRBJ2-7, with TRBD2 as a possible D gene (5 bases). The CDR3 consists of 13 residues. The germline V and J ends were trimmed by 6 bases and 3 bases, with 12 bases remaining between them. The CDR3 loop reads CASRTGVGYEQYF. CDR3 nucleotides: TGTGCCAGCAGAACCGGGGTTGGCTACGAGCAGTACTTC.

This clonotype has a single count. The chain links TRBV7-9 to TRBJ1-3, with D perhaps TRBD1 (6 bases). Per germline, CDR1 SEHNR and CDR2 FQNEAQ (reference sequence). Trimming shortened V by 5 bases and J by 0 bases, and 11 bases separated the two germline ends. This CDR3 region has 15 residues. CDR3 protein: CASSIGTTSGNTIYF. CDR3 sequence (DNA): TGTGCCAGCAGCATCGGGACAACCTCTGGAAACACCATATATTTT.

This clonotype turned up a few times. The chain couples TRBV28 to TRBJ2-3; tentatively, D is TRBD2 (6 bases). Trimming shortened V by 6 bases and J by 5 bases, and 21 bases separated the two germline ends. The CDR3 sequence is 16 residues long. Germline V gene lookup returns CDR1 MDHEN and CDR2 SYDVKM. The CDR3 DNA reads as TGTGCCAGCAGCTTTACGGGACCGCCGGAGGGAGATACGCAGTATTTT. Its translation: CASSFTGPPEGDTQYF.

The table lists this clonotype with a few counts. The chain recombines TRBV6-6 with TRBJ2-4; 8 bases agree with TRBD1. The CDR3 totals 11 residues. Looked up from germline, CDR1 is MNHNY and CDR2 is SVGAGI (reference sequence). The V segment lost 5 bases and the J segment 16 bases; nucleotides outside the gene matches: 7. CDR3 nucleotide sequence: TGTGCCAGCAGTATAGGACAGGGAAGATACTTC. Translation: CASSIGQGRYF.

This clonotype was detected ten times or more. This chain joins TRBV29-1 and TRBJ1-2; 7 bases fit TRBD1. CDR3 length: 13 amino acids. Germline V lookup: CDR1 SQVTM, CDR2 ANQGSEA. The trim removed 4 bases at V and 6 bases at J, leaving 8 bases unmatched. This CDR3 reads CSVVKTGTHGYTF. CDR3 sequence (DNA): TGCAGCGTTGTAAAGACAGGGACGCATGGCTACACCTTC.

This clonotype appeared a few times. The rearrangement uses TRBV7-9 and TRBJ2-5; 10 bases are a match to TRBD1. The CDR3 spans 14 residues. V lost 3 bases to trimming and J lost 5 bases; unmatched junction nucleotides: 3. Germline-derived CDR1 and CDR2 are SEHNR and FQNEAQ (reference sequence). This CDR3 is CASSLTGGAETQYF. DNA of the CDR3: TGTGCCAGCAGCTTGACAGGGGGCGCGGAGACCCAGTACTTC.

This clonotype has ten or more counts. The chain uses TRBV12-3 or TRBV12-4 and TRBJ2-1; a possible D gene is TRBD2 (6 bases). This CDR3 contains 13 residues. V dropped 3 bases and J dropped 8 bases, with 11 bases sitting between them. The CDR3 is CASSFPPGDEQFF. DNA of the CDR3: TGTGCCAGCAGTTTTCCCCCGGGAGATGAGCAGTTCTTC.

Here the CDR3 DNA reads TGTGCCAGCAGTCCTCGCGGATGGGGAGGGAATGAGCAGTTCTTC. Translated: CASSPRGWGGNEQFF. The gene calls are TRBV12-3 or TRBV12-4 and TRBJ2-1; the match to TRBD2 covers 7 bases. V was clipped by 5 bases and J by 7 bases; unmatched bases: 11. The CDR3 extends over 15 amino acids.

The chain recombines TRBV2 with TRBJ2-1; TRBD2 matches at 11 bases. The CDR3 has 13 amino acids. CDR1 and CDR2 from the germline V gene are SNHLY and FYNNEI. J gave up 9 bases and V 6 bases, and 4 bases lay outside the gene matches. CDR3 loop: CASSAGTSGEQFF. In DNA form, the CDR3 reads TGTGCCAGCAGCGCCGGGACTAGCGGTGAGCAGTTCTTC.